This T cell receptor beta chain was observed in a study of T cell clusters in autoimmune cytopenias. Study-level findings and limits: Primary autoimmune cytopenia patients appeared to lack physiological T cell clusters present in healthy donors. TRB repertoire shifts in secondary cytopenia and chronic lymphocytic leukemia mostly reflected lymphoma, not autoimmunity. Functional roles of the in silico T cell clusters still await experimental validation.

Germline CDR1 DFQATT, CDR2 SNEGSKA (reference sequence). The length of the CDR3 is 16 residues. TRB amplification used 250 ng of peripheral blood genomic DNA. In terms of frequency, this clonotype is medium-sized. The antigen remains undetermined. TRB was amplified by touch-down multiplex PCR, primer pools A and B combined. TCRdb re-analyzed the multiplex PCR reads; it lists each CDR3 protein once, without DNA. The specimen's table records about 530 distinct CDR3 sequences. The gene calls are TRBV20-1 and TRBJ2-2; TCRdb gives TRBD1 as the D gene, but with no DNA this cannot be confirmed. This sequence originates from a human donor with an autoimmune cytopenia or autoimmune hepatitis (not recorded which). The material sequenced was peripheral blood. CDR3 sequence reads: CSARELQGAGTGELFF.